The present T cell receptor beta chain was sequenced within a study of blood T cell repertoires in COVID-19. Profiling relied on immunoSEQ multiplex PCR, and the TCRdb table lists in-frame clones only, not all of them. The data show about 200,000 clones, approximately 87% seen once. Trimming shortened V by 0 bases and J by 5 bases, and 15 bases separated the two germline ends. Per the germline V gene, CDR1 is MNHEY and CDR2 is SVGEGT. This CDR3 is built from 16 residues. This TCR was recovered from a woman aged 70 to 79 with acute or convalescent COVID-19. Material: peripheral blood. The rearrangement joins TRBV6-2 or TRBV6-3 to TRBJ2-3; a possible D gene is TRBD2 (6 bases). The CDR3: CASSYSLRRREDTQYF. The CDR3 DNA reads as TGTGCCAGCAGTTACTCGCTGCGGAGGAGGGAAGATACGCAGTATTTT.